This passage covers 32 T cell receptor beta chains from one sample sequenced in a study of human T cells and chemical hapten exposure. A single record per CDR3 protein comes from TCRdb applying MiXCR to the RACE reads. Of approximately 80,000 distinct CDR3 sequences in the sample, 11% were seen once. Time point of the sample: patch test 3, about 24 weeks after DPC sensitization. This sample's treatment: therapeutic diphenylcyclopropenone sensitization with weekly scalp DPC. This material consisted of whole blood, taken in connection with sensitization to the hapten diphenylcyclopropenone (DPC). The receptors originated from a woman aged 50 to 60 with alopecia areata. Some clones in this sample may be carry-over from other donors' samples.

In its sample, this clonotype was seen once. This chain joins TRBV3-1 and TRBJ1-4; D not certain. Trimming removed 3 bases from V and 5 bases from J, with 10 bases in between. The CDR3 totals 14 residues. Germline V lookup: CDR1 LGHDT, CDR2 YNNKEL (reference sequence). The CDR3 DNA sequence: TGTGCCAGCAGCCATAAAAGAGGGAATGAAAAACTGTTTTTT. Amino acid sequence: CASSHKRGNEKLFF.

This clonotype has ten or more counts. The chain recombines TRBV6-5 with TRBJ1-6; 10 bases match TRBD1. CDR3 length equals 18 residues. Germline values: CDR1 MNHEY, CDR2 SVGAGI. Trimming removed 2 bases from V and 5 bases from J; junction bases left unmatched: 9. The CDR3 nucleotides read TGTGCCAGCAGTTACAAAAGACCCGGGACAGGGGATAATTCACCCCTCCACTTT. Its translation is CASSYKRPGTGDNSPLHF.

In this sample, this clonotype turned up many times. This rearrangement joins TRBV6-4 to TRBJ2-6; tentatively, D is TRBD1 (5 bases). CDR1 and CDR2 (germline): MRHNA, SNTAGT. The CDR3 spans 16 residues. V gave up 2 bases and J gave up 1 base, with 9 bases separating them. In DNA, the CDR3 is TGTGCCAGCAGTGACACAGGTTTATCTGGGGCCAACGTCCTGACTTTC. Encoded protein: CASSDTGLSGANVLTF.

The chain combines TRBV20-1 with TRBJ2-1, with 10 bases identical to TRBD2. The CDR3 length is 15 residues. J was trimmed by 6 bases and V by 6 bases; bases with no gene match: 11. Germline CDR1 is DFQATT and CDR2 is SNEGSKA (reference sequence). CDR3 bases: TGCAGTGCGCCGTTCCTAGCGGGAGCTATCAATGAGCAGTTCTTC. Its translation is CSAPFLAGAINEQFF.

As DNA, the CDR3 is TGCAGTGCTAGGGAGAGGGGAGCTGGGGCCAACGTCCTGACTTTC. Protein: CSARERGAGANVLTF. The genes are TRBV20-1 and TRBJ2-6; TRBD1 or TRBD2 may be the D gene (5 bases each). This CDR3 has 15 amino acids. Germline V gives CDR1 DFQATT, CDR2 SNEGSKA (reference sequence). V was pared by 3 bases and J by 2 bases, with 11 bases between.

This clonotype was seen a few times. V gene TRBV11-2 combines with J gene TRBJ2-7; 7 bases agree with TRBD2. CDR1 is SGHAT and CDR2 is FQNNGV in the germline V gene. V lost 7 bases to trimming and J lost 0 bases; unmatched junction nucleotides: 12. CDR3 length: 16 amino acids. The CDR3 is CASTRRASGVSYEQYF. CDR3 nucleotides: TGTGCCAGCACCCGGAGGGCCAGCGGGGTCTCCTACGAGCAGTACTTC.

This clonotype was seen at least ten times. The rearrangement uses TRBV7-9 and TRBJ1-5; D is ambiguous. The germline V gene encodes CDR1 SEHNR and CDR2 FQNEAQ (reference sequence). V gave up 5 bases and J gave up 4 bases, with 9 bases separating them. This CDR3 contains 13 residues. Here the CDR3 reads CASSPGRNQPQHF. The CDR3 bases are TGTGCCAGCAGCCCCGGCCGGAATCAGCCCCAGCATTTT.

This clonotype has a handful of counts. The genes are TRBV14 and TRBJ2-3; D call uncertain. The V gene lost 1 base and the J gene lost 4 bases, with 15 bases spanning the gap. Germline CDR1 reads SGHDN; CDR2 reads FVKESK. CDR3 length: 16 residues. Here the CDR3 reads CASSQVRPLTPDTQYF. As DNA, the CDR3 is TGTGCCAGCAGCCAAGTTAGGCCGCTAACTCCAGATACGCAGTATTTT.

This clonotype was detected ten times or more. This sequence joins TRBV12-3 or TRBV12-4 and TRBJ1-5; tentative D call: TRBD1 (5 bases). This CDR3 spans 14 amino acids. Trimming removed 5 bases at V and 10 bases at J, with 18 bases between. In DNA form, the CDR3 reads TGTGCCAGCAGTCCGGGGGTTAATACCGGACCCCAGCATTTT. It is translated as CASSPGVNTGPQHF.

A note on this clonotype: One base away lies a much larger clone, so this may be a sequencing read error. The rearrangement uses TRBV15 and TRBJ2-1; D possibly uses TRBD1 or TRBD2 (6 bases each). Germline CDR1 is LNHNV and CDR2 is YYDKDF (reference sequence). The CDR3 has 15 amino acids. This CDR3 is CATSRDRRGHNVQFF. In nucleotides, the CDR3 is TGTGCCACCAGCAGAGATCGCCGGGGGCACAATGTGCAGTTCTTC.

In regard to this clonotype: One end of the junction does not line up with germline, which may come from a read error. This chain joins TRBV28 and TRBJ2-7; D is unresolved. The CDR3 contains 12 residues. Germline V CDR1 and CDR2: MDHEN, SYDVKM. The CDR3 sequence is CASSPPSNEQYF. Here the CDR3 DNA reads TGTGCCAGCAGCCCTCCCTCCAACGAGCAGTACTTC. The complete variable domain, with remaining parts taken from reference TRBV28 and TRBJ2-7, reads DVKVTQSSRYLVKRTGEKVFLECVQDMDHENMFWYRQDPGLGLRLIYFSYDVKMKEKGDIPEGYSVSREKKERFSLILESASTNQTSMYLCASSPPSNEQYFGPGTRLTVT.

The chain carries TRBV6-2 or TRBV6-3 and TRBJ1-1; perhaps TRBD1 as D (6 bases). The CDR3 sequence is 17 residues long. Germline CDR1 MNHEY, CDR2 SVGEGT. With 6 bases removed from V and 2 bases from J, the gap between germline ends came to 22 bases. The CDR3 DNA reads TGTGCCAGCAGCTACGGAGCTACAGGGATTAGAAACACTGAAGCTTTCTTT. It codes for CASSYGATGIRNTEAFF.

This clonotype has ten or more counts. The V call is TRBV29-1, the J call TRBJ1-2; D remains ambiguous. Germline-derived CDR1 and CDR2 are SQVTM and ANQGSEA. This CDR3 has 11 residues. Trimming took 2 bases from V and 2 from J, leaving 3 bases between them. CDR3 coding DNA: TGCAGCGTTGAACAGAACTATGGCTACACCTTC. As protein: CSVEQNYGYTF.

This clonotype was recorded at least ten times. J is TRBJ1-5 and V is TRBV18, with D maybe TRBD1 (6 bases). The germline V gene has CDR1 KGHSH and CDR2 LQKENI. The V end lost 6 bases, the J end lost 6 bases, and 12 bases lay between the germline ends. This CDR3 comprises 13 residues. In DNA form, the CDR3 reads TGTGCCAGCTCCCAGGGGAGTTCTCAGCCCCAGCATTTT. It specifies CASSQGSSQPQHF.

V usage is TRBV12-3 or TRBV12-4 and J usage is TRBJ2-1; D not certain. The CDR3 loop spans 15 amino acids. V lost 5 bases and J lost 3, with 14 bases in between. Here the CDR3 DNA reads TGTGCCAGCAGTAAGACACGGAACTACTACAATGAGCAGTTCTTC. Its protein product is CASSKTRNYYNEQFF.

This clonotype was seen many times. The chain is built from TRBV5-1 and TRBJ2-2; TRBD1 matches 7 bases. The V gene's germline CDR1 is SGHRS and CDR2 YFSETQ. V shed 4 bases, J shed 0 bases, and the junction held 3 bases outside the gene matches. The CDR3 spans 15 residues. The CDR3 loop reads CASSQGTANTGELFF. The CDR3 DNA sequence: TGCGCCAGCAGCCAAGGGACAGCGAACACCGGGGAGCTGTTTTTT.

V is TRBV21-1 and J is TRBJ1-3; whether TRBD1, the table's D call, matches the DNA was not checked. TRBV21-1 is annotated as a pseudogene. CDR3 length equals 19 residues. In DNA form, the CDR3 reads TGTGCCAGCAGCACCCTCTTGCCGGCCCCCAACAGCTCTGGAAACACCATATATTTT. Translated: CASSTLLPAPNSSGNTIYF.

This clonotype came up many times. The V gene is TRBV3-1, the J gene TRBJ2-7; the match to TRBD2 covers 12 bases. Germline V gives CDR1 LGHDT, CDR2 YNNKEL (reference sequence). V gave up 4 bases and J gave up 1 base; unmatched junction bases: 5. The CDR3 covers 16 residues. CDR3 sequence: CASSPRTSGMSYEQYF. In DNA, the CDR3 is TGTGCCAGCAGCCCCCGGACTAGCGGGATGTCCTACGAGCAGTACTTC.

This clonotype was detected only once. V is TRBV29-1 and J is TRBJ1-4; possibly TRBD1 for D (6 bases). The CDR3 length is 16 residues. Trimming pared 0 bases from V and 7 bases from J, leaving 18 bases between. Germline V gene data show CDR1 as SQVTM and CDR2 as ANQGSEA. The CDR3 reads CSVEDTTGADREKLFF. DNA of the CDR3: TGCAGCGTTGAAGATACCACGGGGGCGGATCGTGAAAAACTGTTTTTT.

V gene TRBV19 combines with J gene TRBJ2-3; D is possibly TRBD1 or TRBD2 (5 bases each). The V gene lost 3 bases and the J gene lost 2 bases, with 12 bases spanning the gap. The V gene's germline CDR1 is LNHDA and CDR2 SQIVND (reference sequence). This CDR3 comprises 15 residues. In nucleotides, the CDR3 is TGTGCCAGTAGTATTGGGACCGCAAACACAGATACGCAGTATTTT. It codes for CASSIGTANTDTQYF.

This clonotype was observed at least ten times. The chain uses TRBV18 and TRBJ2-7, with TRBD2 identical over 7 bases. V lost 0 bases to trimming and J lost 4 bases; unmatched junction nucleotides: 9. The CDR3 runs 16 residues. In germline, CDR1 is KGHSH, CDR2 LQKENI. The CDR3 sequence is CASSPPSGGGRYEQYF. The CDR3 coding sequence is TGTGCCAGCTCACCACCCTCGGGCGGGGGACGGTACGAGCAGTACTTC.

CDR3 nucleotide sequence: TGTGCCAGCAGGCTAGGACTAGCGGGAACGGTCGAGCAGTACTTC. Translating it yields CASRLGLAGTVEQYF. The chain uses TRBV2 and TRBJ2-7, with TRBD2 matching over 12 bases. There are 15 residues in the CDR3. Looked up from germline, CDR1 is SNHLY and CDR2 is FYNNEI. V shed 6 bases and J 6 bases; nucleotides not matched to a gene: 9.

This clonotype appeared many times. The gene calls are TRBV28 and TRBJ1-6; no clear D. The CDR3 consists of 16 residues. Looked up from germline, CDR1 is MDHEN and CDR2 is SYDVKM. The ends were cut back, 1 base at V and 13 bases at J, with 20 bases in the middle. The CDR3 nucleotides are TGTGCCAGCAGTTTATTCACGGGAGCCTTAATTCCCCCCCTCCACTTT. Translating it yields CASSLFTGALIPPLHF.

This clonotype was counted only a few times. CDR3 in DNA: TGTGCCAGCAGCCCCATAGCGGTAGTAGCCAAAAACATTCAGTACTTC. It encodes CASSPIAVVAKNIQYF. The chain recombines TRBV7-9 with TRBJ2-4; weak D call: TRBD2 (6 bases). CDR1 and CDR2 from the germline V gene are SEHNR and FQNEAQ (reference sequence). Deletions cut 5 bases from V and 0 bases from J, with 14 bases between. CDR3 length equals 16 residues. Filled out from reference TRBV7-9 and TRBJ2-4, the complete variable domain reads DTGVSQNPRHKITKRGQNVTFRCDPISEHNRLYWYRQTLGQGPEFLTYFQNEAQLEKSRLLSDRFSAERPKGSFSTLEIQRTEQGDSAMYLCASSPIAVVAKNIQYFGAGTRLSVL.

The CDR3 DNA reads as TGTGCCAGCAGCTTAGAAGGGGAGACCGGGGAGCTGTTTTTT. Its translation is CASSLEGETGELFF. This sequence joins TRBV7-9 and TRBJ2-2; D possibly matches TRBD1 or TRBD2 (5 bases each). V was clipped by 1 base and J by 5 bases, with 8 bases between them. Germline V CDR1 and CDR2: SEHNR, FQNEAQ (reference sequence). The CDR3 spans 14 residues.

The chain employs TRBV6-2 or TRBV6-3 and TRBJ1-1; 7 bases are shared with TRBD1. CDR3 length: 13 amino acids. Germline lookup yields CDR1 MNHEY and CDR2 SVGEGT. The ends lost 7 bases at V and 7 bases at J; junction bases unmatched: 9. For the CDR3, the DNA is TGTGCCAGCACCCCGACAGGGCCGTTTGAAGCTTTCTTT. Amino acid sequence: CASTPTGPFEAFF.

This clonotype showed up just a few times. The CDR3: CSAREQNNYGYTF. DNA for the CDR3: TGCAGTGCTAGGGAACAGAATAACTATGGCTACACCTTC. The chain has TRBV20-1 and TRBJ1-2; D not resolved. Trimming left V 3 bases short and J 1 base short, with 9 bases between. This CDR3 has 13 amino acids. Germline V gene sequence: CDR1 DFQATT, CDR2 SNEGSKA (reference sequence).

This clonotype has a count of ten or more. The chain joins TRBV7-2 to TRBJ2-7, with D possibly matching TRBD2 (5 bases). Deletions cut 5 bases from V and 7 bases from J, with 9 bases between. Germline values: CDR1 SGHTA, CDR2 FQGNSA. The CDR3 length is 11 residues. Here the CDR3 reads CASSRTGEQYF. Here the CDR3 DNA reads TGTGCCAGCAGCCGAACGGGGGAGCAGTACTTC.

V gene TRBV7-3 combines with J gene TRBJ2-7; D possibly corresponds to TRBD2 (6 bases). The V gene lost 2 bases and the J gene lost 0 bases, with 11 bases spanning the gap. Per the germline V gene, CDR1 is SGHTA and CDR2 is FQGTGA. The CDR3 length is 15 residues. For the CDR3, the DNA is TGTGCCAGCAGCTTACATGGCGGGACCTCCTACGAGCAGTACTTC. This sequence encodes CASSLHGGTSYEQYF.

Note on this clonotype: A much more abundant neighbour one base away suggests this may be a read error. J is TRBJ1-2 and V is TRBV24-1; D uncertain. There are 15 residues in the CDR3. The germline V gene has CDR1 KGHDR and CDR2 SFDVKD. The CDR3 bases are TGTGCCACCAGTGATCCCACCGGGAGCGCCTATGGCCACACCTTC. This encodes CATSDPTGSAYGHTF.

This clonotype occurred once. The V and J genes are TRBV6-2 or TRBV6-3 and TRBJ2-7; tentatively, D is TRBD1 (6 bases). The V end lost 7 bases, the J end lost 2 bases, and 18 bases lay between the germline ends. The germline V gene has CDR1 MNHEY and CDR2 SVGEGT. The CDR3 loop spans 15 amino acids. CDR3 sequence (DNA): TGTGCCAGCACCGAACAGGGTGATCCTACCTACGAGCAGTACTTC. Protein product: CASTEQGDPTYEQYF.

This clonotype came up a few times. The chain couples TRBV7-8 to TRBJ2-5; 10 nucleotides agree with TRBD2. Germline V CDR1 and CDR2: SGHVS, FQNEAQ. Losses at the gene ends were 0 bases for V and 4 bases for J; bases not matched to a gene: 5. The CDR3 totals 16 residues. The chain's CDR3 is CASSLASLAGAETQYF. CDR3 DNA: TGTGCCAGCAGCTTAGCGTCGCTAGCGGGAGCAGAGACCCAGTACTTC.